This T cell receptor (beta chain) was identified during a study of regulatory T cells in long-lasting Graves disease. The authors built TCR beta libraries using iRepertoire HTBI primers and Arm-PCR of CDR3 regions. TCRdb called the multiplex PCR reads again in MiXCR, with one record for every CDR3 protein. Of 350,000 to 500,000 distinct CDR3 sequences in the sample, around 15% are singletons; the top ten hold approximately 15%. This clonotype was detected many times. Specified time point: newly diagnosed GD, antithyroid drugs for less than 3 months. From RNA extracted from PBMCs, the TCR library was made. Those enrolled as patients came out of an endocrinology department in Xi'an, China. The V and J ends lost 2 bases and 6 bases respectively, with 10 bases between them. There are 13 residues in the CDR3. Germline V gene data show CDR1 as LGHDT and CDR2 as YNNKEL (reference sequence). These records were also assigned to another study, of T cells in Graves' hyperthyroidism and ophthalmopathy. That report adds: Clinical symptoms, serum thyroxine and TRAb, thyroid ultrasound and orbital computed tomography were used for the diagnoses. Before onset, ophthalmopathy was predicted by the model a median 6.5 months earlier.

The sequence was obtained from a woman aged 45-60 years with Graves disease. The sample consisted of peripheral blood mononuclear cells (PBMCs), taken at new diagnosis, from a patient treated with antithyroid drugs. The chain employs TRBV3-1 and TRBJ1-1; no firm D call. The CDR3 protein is CASSQSQWAEAFF. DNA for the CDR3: TGTGCCAGCAGCCAATCACAGTGGGCTGAAGCTTTCTTT.